A single sample is the source of the 26 T cell receptor beta chains below, sequenced in a study of radiation and T cells in renal cell carcinoma. This sample's time point: blood 2 weeks post-SBRT. The treatment denotes: 15 Gy SBRT to primary tumor, nephrectomy 4 weeks later. The protocol was immunoSEQ multiplex PCR, while the TCRdb copy is restricted to in-frame clones and leaves out a portion. The sample yields 45,000 to 55,000 clones, 80% seen once. The input for sequencing was blood, taken from a patient whose treatment included radiotherapy and nephrectomy. The receptors shown here come from a woman in her 70s with renal cell carcinoma.

The chain links TRBV7-2 to TRBJ1-1; TRBD1 matches 7 bases. This CDR3 has 14 residues. Trimming at V came to 4 bases and at J to 5 bases, leaving 7 bases not matched to a gene. The germline V gene encodes CDR1 SGHTA and CDR2 FQGNSA. The CDR3 nucleotides are TGTGCCAGCAGCTCACAGGGGCGACGGACTGAAGCTTTCTTT. Encoded protein: CASSSQGRRTEAFF.

V usage is TRBV2 and J usage is TRBJ2-3; perhaps TRBD2 as D (6 bases). The CDR3 spans 14 residues. V shed 8 bases and J shed 2 bases, with 14 bases lying between them. Per germline, CDR1 SNHLY and CDR2 FYNNEI. CDR3 bases: TGTGCCAGCCACTCCGGGACTCTCACAGATACGCAGTATTTT. The encoded protein is CASHSGTLTDTQYF.

This rearrangement joins TRBV4-3 to TRBJ2-3, with D possibly being TRBD2 (6 bases). Trimming cost V 0 bases and J 7 bases, with 14 bases left between them. The CDR3 covers 15 residues. CDR1 and CDR2 (germline): LGHNA, YSLEER. The CDR3 region is CASSQDRQGGNTQYF. The CDR3 DNA sequence: TGCGCCAGCAGCCAAGATAGGCAGGGAGGAAATACGCAGTATTTT.

This rearrangement joins TRBV7-8 to TRBJ2-1; TRBD2 aligns across 9 bases. CDR1 is SGHVS and CDR2 is FQNEAQ in the germline V gene. There are 16 residues in the CDR3. V trimming: 1 base; J trimming: 6 bases; junction bases outside the gene matches: 7. The CDR3 loop reads CASSLGQRGAGNEQFF. CDR3 nucleotides: TGTGCCAGCAGCTTAGGGCAGCGGGGGGCGGGCAATGAGCAGTTCTTC.

The J gene is TRBJ2-1, the V gene TRBV29-1; D is ambiguous. CDR1 and CDR2 from the germline V gene are SQVTM and ANQGSEA. Trimming removed 4 bases from V and 2 bases from J, with 15 bases in between. This CDR3 is built from 15 residues. CDR3 DNA: TGCAGCGTTGTAGGAGTCCGGCAAACCTACAATGAGCAGTTCTTC. The encoded protein is CSVVGVRQTYNEQFF.

For the CDR3, the DNA is TGTGCCAGCAGGCGAGTCGGGGGCCGGGAGACCCAGTACTTC. Translated: CASRRVGGRETQYF. V is TRBV2 and J is TRBJ2-5; D is perhaps TRBD1 or TRBD2 (6 bases each). Germline values: CDR1 SNHLY, CDR2 FYNNEI. V lost 6 bases and J 5 bases, leaving 16 bases between the germline ends. There are 14 residues in the CDR3.

V gene TRBV4-1 combines with J gene TRBJ1-2, with 8 bases matching TRBD1. This CDR3 region has 15 residues. CDR1 is MGHRA and CDR2 is YSYEKL in the germline V gene. The junction had 5 bases not matched to a gene; V was cut back by 3 bases and J by 2 bases. The DNA for the CDR3 is TGCGCCAGCAGCCAGCCACAGGGGGACAACTATGGCTACACCTTC. Its translation is CASSQPQGDNYGYTF.

The V and J genes are TRBV19 and TRBJ1-1; D is perhaps TRBD1 (5 bases). Trimming took off 5 bases at V and 7 bases at J, with 11 bases between the two ends. Germline-derived CDR1 and CDR2 are LNHDA and SQIVND (reference sequence). This CDR3 has 12 residues. The CDR3 DNA reads TGTGCCAGTAGTCAGGGTTCGGTTGAAGCTTTCTTT. This encodes CASSQGSVEAFF.

The rearrangement links TRBV25-1 to TRBJ2-6; D gene unclear. V dropped 1 base and J dropped 2 bases, with 0 bases sitting between them. There are 13 residues in the CDR3. Germline values: CDR1 MGHDK, CDR2 SYGVNS. The CDR3 DNA reads TGTGCCAGCAGTGAATCTGGGGCCAACGTCCTGACTTTC. Translated, it gives CASSESGANVLTF. The full variable domain, completed using reference TRBV25-1 and TRBJ2-6, is EADIYQTPRYLVIGTGKKITLECSQTMGHDKMYWYQQDPGMELHLIHYSYGVNSTEKGDLSSESTVSRIRTEHFPLTLESARPSHTSQYLCASSESGANVLTFGAGSRLTVL.

The genes are TRBV6-1 and TRBJ1-5, with TRBD1 matching over 7 bases. Germline V CDR1 and CDR2: MNHNS, SASEGT. The junction had 5 bases not matched to a gene; V was cut back by 6 bases and J by 0 bases. This CDR3 has 15 residues. The CDR3 DNA sequence: TGTGCCAGCAGCAGGGGGGCCGCTAGCAATCAGCCCCAGCATTTT. Translating it yields CASSRGAASNQPQHF.

The chain links TRBV5-6 to TRBJ2-5; D is unclear. V was cut by 3 bases and J by 4 bases, with 10 bases left in between. The CDR3 is made up of 13 amino acids. CDR1 is SGHDT, CDR2 YYEEEE, per germline. CDR3 in amino acids: CASSWRNGETQYF. The CDR3 region has the DNA TGTGCCAGCAGCTGGCGTAACGGAGAGACCCAGTACTTC. The full variable domain, its missing parts supplied by reference TRBV5-6 and TRBJ2-5, is DAGVTQSPTHLIKTRGQQVTLRCSPKSGHDTVSWYQQALGQGPQFIFQYYEEEERQRGNFPDRFSGHQFPNYSSELNVNALLLGDSALYLCASSWRNGETQYFGPGTRLLVL.

V usage is TRBV7-8 and J usage is TRBJ2-7, with TRBD2 identical over 10 bases. The junction had 7 bases not matched to a gene; V was cut back by 1 base and J by 4 bases. This CDR3 region has 16 residues. Germline CDR1 and CDR2: SGHVS and FQNEAQ. The CDR3 is CASSLDSSGRHYEQYF. The CDR3 region has the DNA TGTGCCAGCAGCTTAGATTCTAGCGGGAGACATTACGAGCAGTACTTC.

The V gene is TRBV5-5, the J gene TRBJ2-7; the D is unclear. The CDR3 consists of 12 residues. Germline V CDR1 and CDR2: SGHKS, YYEKEE (reference sequence). Trimming pared 1 base from V and 4 bases from J, leaving 6 bases between. CDR3 region: CASSLYWYEQYF. The CDR3 DNA is TGTGCCAGCAGCTTGTACTGGTACGAGCAGTACTTC.

The chain joins TRBV11-2 to TRBJ1-3; D gene ambiguous. The CDR3 has 16 amino acids. Germline V gene lookup returns CDR1 SGHAT and CDR2 FQNNGV. The V end lost 0 bases, the J end lost 0 bases, and 9 bases lay between the germline ends. DNA for the CDR3: TGTGCCAGCAGCTTAGACGGGCCCGTCTCTGGAAACACCATATATTTT. It specifies CASSLDGPVSGNTIYF.

The chain uses TRBV2 and TRBJ1-4; 7 nucleotides line up with TRBD1. V trimming: 4 bases; J trimming: 7 bases; junction bases outside the gene matches: 9. Looked up from germline, CDR1 is SNHLY and CDR2 is FYNNEI. The CDR3 consists of 15 residues. The CDR3, as DNA: TGTGCCAGCAGTGGGGGGACAGCCTTCGGTGAAAAACTGTTTTTT. As protein: CASSGGTAFGEKLFF.

The genes are TRBV11-3 and TRBJ2-7, with D maybe TRBD1 (6 bases). The V end lost 1 base, the J end lost 4 bases, and 11 bases lay between the germline ends. The germline gives CDR1 SGHNT, CDR2 YENEEA. CDR3 length: 14 amino acids. CDR3 sequence: CASSLGPQGYEQYF. DNA of the CDR3: TGTGCCAGCAGCTTAGGTCCACAGGGATACGAGCAGTACTTC. The full variable domain, completed using reference TRBV11-3 and TRBJ2-7, is EAGVVQSPRYKIIEKKQPVAFWCNPISGHNTLYWYLQNLGQGPELLIRYENEEAVDDSQLPKDRFSAERLKGVDSTLKIQPAELGDSAVYLCASSLGPQGYEQYFGPGTRLTVT.

The V call is TRBV2, the J call TRBJ2-2; unclear D gene. CDR3 length: 14 residues. CDR1 is SNHLY, CDR2 FYNNEI, per germline. Trimming stripped 7 bases from V and 1 base from J, with 10 bases between. Here the CDR3 reads CASTVMQNTGELFF. The DNA for the CDR3 is TGTGCCAGCACGGTGATGCAGAACACCGGGGAGCTGTTTTTT.

This clone was picked up a small number of times. V usage is TRBV14 and J usage is TRBJ2-5; D is uncertain. CDR1 SGHDN and CDR2 FVKESK come from the germline V gene. The CDR3 is made up of 16 amino acids. Trimming took off 5 bases at V and 5 bases at J, with 21 bases between the two ends. The DNA of the CDR3 is TGTGCCAGCAGCGACCGATCTGGGTACCGGAGCGAGACCCAGTACTTC. Residues: CASSDRSGYRSETQYF.

V gene TRBV11-2 combines with J gene TRBJ2-1, with TRBD2 identical over 9 bases. V was clipped by 0 bases and J by 3 bases; unmatched bases: 6. The length of the CDR3 is 17 residues. The V gene's germline CDR1 is SGHAT and CDR2 FQNNGV. CDR3 sequence: CASSLDPSGAFYNEQFF. As DNA, the CDR3 is TGTGCCAGCAGCTTAGATCCTAGCGGGGCCTTCTACAATGAGCAGTTCTTC.

The chain couples TRBV13 to TRBJ1-2; D uncertain. This CDR3 contains 14 residues. Germline V CDR1 and CDR2: PRHDT, FYEKMQ (reference sequence). The germline V and J ends were trimmed by 3 bases and 4 bases, with 12 bases remaining between them. CDR3 residues: CASSFPNAVYGYTF. Written as DNA, the CDR3 is TGTGCCAGCAGCTTCCCTAACGCGGTCTATGGCTACACCTTC.

This clone was recorded once. This chain links TRBV10-3 with TRBJ2-1; 7 bases agree with TRBD2. This CDR3 comprises 16 residues. Germline values: CDR1 ENHRY, CDR2 SYGVKD. J was trimmed by 5 bases and V by 6 bases; bases with no gene match: 13. This CDR3 is CAIRETTIAGHNEQFF. In nucleotides, the CDR3 is TGTGCCATCAGAGAGACGACTATAGCGGGCCACAATGAGCAGTTCTTC.

J is TRBJ2-5 and V is TRBV9; TRBD1 or TRBD2 may be the D gene (5 bases each). The V and J ends lost 0 bases and 2 bases respectively, with 11 bases between them. The CDR3 runs 15 residues. CDR1 and CDR2 (germline): SGDLS, YYNGEE. The chain's CDR3 is CASSVGDHRQETQYF. The DNA for the CDR3 is TGTGCCAGCAGCGTAGGGGACCACCGACAAGAGACCCAGTACTTC.

This sequence joins TRBV9 and TRBJ2-7, with D tentatively TRBD2 (6 bases). The germline CDR1 and CDR2 sequences are SGDLS and YYNGEE. With 4 bases removed from V and 3 bases from J, the gap between germline ends came to 14 bases. This CDR3 has 14 residues. In DNA, the CDR3 is TGTGCCAGCAGCACTAGCCCGGAGTACTACGAGCAGTACTTC. It yields the protein CASSTSPEYYEQYF.

The rearrangement links TRBV5-6 to TRBJ1-2, with 9 bases aligning to TRBD1. The CDR3 consists of 15 residues. The ends lost 3 bases at V and 7 bases at J; junction bases unmatched: 10. Per germline, CDR1 SGHDT and CDR2 YYEEEE. CDR3 coding DNA: TGTGCCAGCAGCTGGGGACAGGGCCCATTGGGTGGCTACACCTTC. Residues: CASSWGQGPLGGYTF. Drawing the rest from reference TRBV5-6 and TRBJ1-2, the complete variable domain is DAGVTQSPTHLIKTRGQQVTLRCSPKSGHDTVSWYQQALGQGPQFIFQYYEEEERQRGNFPDRFSGHQFPNYSSELNVNALLLGDSALYLCASSWGQGPLGGYTFGSGTRLTVV.

The chain combines TRBV4-2 with TRBJ2-3; D is unresolved. The CDR3 has 14 residues. V dropped 2 bases and J dropped 0 bases, with 6 bases sitting between them. The germline V gene encodes CDR1 LGHNA and CDR2 YNFKEQ. This CDR3 reads CASSQRFSTDTQYF. CDR3 nucleotides: TGTGCCAGCAGCCAAAGGTTCAGCACAGATACGCAGTATTTT.

The V and J genes are TRBV7-3 and TRBJ2-3; 7 nucleotides align to TRBD2. The CDR3 is 16 amino acids. Germline assignment: CDR1 SGHTA and CDR2 FQGTGA. The ends lost 5 bases at V and 1 base at J; junction bases unmatched: 9. The CDR3 loop reads CASSPRAGVGTDTQYF. The CDR3 DNA sequence: TGTGCCAGCAGCCCAAGGGCGGGAGTGGGCACAGATACGCAGTATTTT.